This TCR beta chain was sequenced for a study of T cells after posttransplantation cyclophosphamide. Study-wide findings and caveats: Skin or GI-infiltrating T cells shared few TRB sequences with blood. Later blood repertoires were often dominated by clones from the donor CD8+ memory compartment.

Germline V CDR1 and CDR2: SNHLY, FYNNEI. The CDR3 totals 13 residues. Data came from immunoSEQ multiplex PCR; TCRdb stores just in-frame clones and leaves some out. The sample contains 20,000 to 25,000 clones, none of them singletons. The sample holds a few counts of this clone. Its specificity is not known. The sequencing sample was made of PBMCs. The chain couples TRBV2 to TRBJ2-5, with TRBD1 as a possible D gene (5 bases). Matching the DNA end better, TRBJ2-7 makes the J call doubtful. The receptor comes from a woman aged 55-70 years in good health, CMV-negative, and a related stem cell transplant donor. The CDR3 spells CASLWGLTYEQYF. Written as DNA, the CDR3 is TGTGCCAGCCTTTGGGGCCTCACCTACGAGCAGTACTTC.